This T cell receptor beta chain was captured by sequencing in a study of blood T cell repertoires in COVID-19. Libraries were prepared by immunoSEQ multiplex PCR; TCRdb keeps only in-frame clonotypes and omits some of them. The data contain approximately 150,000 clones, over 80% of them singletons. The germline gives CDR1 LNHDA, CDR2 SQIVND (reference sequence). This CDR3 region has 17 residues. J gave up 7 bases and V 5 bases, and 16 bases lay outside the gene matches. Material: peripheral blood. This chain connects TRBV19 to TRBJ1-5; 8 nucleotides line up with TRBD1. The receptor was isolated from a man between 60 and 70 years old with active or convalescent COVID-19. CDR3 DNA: TGTGCCAGTAGTCAAGCAGGGGGCACGGTAAGGGGGCAGCCCCAGCATTTT. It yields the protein CASSQAGGTVRGQPQHF.